The 20 T cell receptor beta chains given below trace back to one sample, sequenced in a study of identical twins. TCRdb called the 5' RACE reads again in MiXCR, with one record for every CDR3 protein. Among hundreds of thousands of distinct CDR3 sequences listed, about an eighth were seen once. Sequenced material: memory (CD45RO+) T cells sorted from blood. These receptors originate from a woman younger than 35 in good health.

Only a few counts were recorded for this clonotype. V usage is TRBV20-1 and J usage is TRBJ2-1; D ambiguous. The CDR3 is 11 amino acids. V lost 6 bases, J lost 7 bases, and 10 bases lay in between. The germline V gene has CDR1 DFQATT and CDR2 SNEGSKA (reference sequence). CDR3 protein: CSAQSTNEQFF. CDR3 coding DNA: TGCAGTGCACAGTCCACTAATGAGCAGTTCTTC.

There are a few counts of this clonotype. J is TRBJ2-5 and V is TRBV6-1; TRBD1 agrees at 9 bases. This CDR3 spans 15 amino acids. Looked up from germline, CDR1 is MNHNS and CDR2 is SASEGT. Trimming took 6 bases from V and 4 from J; bases not matched to a gene: 9. The CDR3 reads CASRGSDRGRETQYF. CDR3 coding DNA: TGTGCCAGCAGGGGTTCGGACAGGGGTCGAGAGACCCAGTACTTC.

This clonotype was observed a handful of times. The chain joins TRBV7-2 to TRBJ2-7, with a possible D match to TRBD2 (5 bases). Per the germline V gene, CDR1 is SGHTA and CDR2 is FQGNSA. There are 14 residues in the CDR3. Trimming removed 6 bases at V and 5 bases at J, with 17 bases between. The CDR3 DNA reads TGTGCCAGCAGTCTACTAGTAGGCTCTCACGAGCAGTACTTC. This codes for CASSLLVGSHEQYF.

A word on this clonotype: A much more abundant neighbour one base away suggests this may be a read error. The gene calls are TRBV9 and TRBJ2-3; D might be TRBD1 or TRBD2, each matching 5 bases. CDR3 length: 18 residues. Germline-derived CDR1 and CDR2 are SGDLS and YYNGEE. V lost 3 bases and J lost 4, with 24 bases in between. The CDR3 reads CASSATHGTAASADTQYF. CDR3 sequence (DNA): TGTGCCAGCAGCGCAACCCACGGGACGGCGGCCAGCGCAGATACGCAGTATTTT.

The chain joins TRBV20-1 to TRBJ2-3; 7 bases map to TRBD2. The trim removed 3 bases at V and 6 bases at J, leaving 6 bases unmatched. This CDR3 contains 13 residues. In germline, CDR1 is DFQATT, CDR2 SNEGSKA (reference sequence). DNA for the CDR3: TGCAGTGCTAGTCTAAGCGGGGCTGATACGCAGTATTTT. Encoded protein: CSASLSGADTQYF.

This clonotype has a handful of counts. The J gene is TRBJ2-3, the V gene TRBV10-3; TRBD1 matches 8 bases. CDR1 is ENHRY and CDR2 is SYGVKD in the germline V gene. Trimming removed 6 bases from V and 0 bases from J; junction bases left unmatched: 5. The CDR3 has 15 amino acids. The CDR3: CAISGDRGSTDTQYF. The DNA for the CDR3 is TGTGCCATCAGCGGAGACAGGGGTAGCACAGATACGCAGTATTTT.

The chain employs TRBV11-2 and TRBJ1-2; possible D gene TRBD1, 6 bases. CDR3 length equals 13 residues. V was trimmed by 2 bases and J by 8 bases, leaving 12 bases between them. Germline V gene lookup returns CDR1 SGHAT and CDR2 FQNNGV. CDR3 in DNA: TGTGCCAGCAGCTTATCAACCAGGGGAGGCTACACCTTC. Its protein product is CASSLSTRGGYTF.

This clonotype was observed a handful of times. CDR3 amino acids: CASSYSILSGANVLTF. The DNA of the CDR3 is TGTGCCAGCAGTTACTCTATCCTCTCTGGGGCCAACGTCCTGACTTTC. This sequence joins TRBV6-5 and TRBJ2-6; D is unclear. Germline V gene data show CDR1 as MNHEY and CDR2 as SVGAGI. The CDR3 consists of 16 residues. V lost 0 bases, J lost 0 bases, and 6 bases lay in between.

This clonotype was seen more than once but under ten times. V usage is TRBV7-8 and J usage is TRBJ1-1, with D perhaps matching TRBD1 (6 bases). Between the trimmed V and J ends, which lost 1 base and 11 bases, there was a span of 17 bases. The CDR3 sequence is 14 residues long. Per germline, CDR1 SGHVS and CDR2 FQNEAQ. The chain's CDR3 is CASSLDSQGFMAFF. As DNA, the CDR3 is TGTGCCAGCAGCTTAGATAGTCAGGGGTTTATGGCTTTCTTT.

This chain connects TRBV2 to TRBJ1-1, with TRBD1 as a possible D gene (6 bases). The V end was cut by 8 bases, the J end by 2 bases, with 12 bases between. The CDR3 covers 13 residues. Germline CDR1 and CDR2: SNHLY and FYNNEI. The CDR3, as DNA: TGTGCCAGCTTGAGGGGGTTAAACACTGAAGCTTTCTTT. Translation: CASLRGLNTEAFF.

This clonotype has just a few counts. The chain is built from TRBV6-1 and TRBJ2-3; weak D call: TRBD2 (6 bases). Germline V gives CDR1 MNHNS, CDR2 SASEGT. The V and J ends lost 7 bases and 1 base respectively, with 9 bases between them. This CDR3 contains 13 residues. CDR3 amino acids: CASKSSGTDTQYF. Written as DNA, the CDR3 is TGTGCCAGCAAGTCTAGCGGCACAGATACGCAGTATTTT.

The chain recombines TRBV11-3 with TRBJ2-2; D gene ambiguous. Germline CDR1 reads SGHNT; CDR2 reads YENEEA. This CDR3 spans 16 amino acids. V dropped 0 bases and J dropped 6 bases, with 14 bases sitting between them. In DNA form, the CDR3 reads TGTGCCAGCAGCTTAGAGTGGTCCAGAGCCTCCGGGGAGCTGTTTTTT. Translated: CASSLEWSRASGELFF.

In this sample, this clonotype turned up a few times. The rearrangement uses TRBV6-1 and TRBJ1-2, with 10 bases fitting TRBD1. The CDR3 spans 15 residues. CDR1 MNHNS and CDR2 SASEGT come from the germline V gene. With 5 bases clipped from V and 8 bases from J, the junction kept 11 bases outside the gene matches. The CDR3 nucleotides read TGTGCCAGCAGTAAAACCGGGACAGGGGTGGTCGGCTACACCTTC. It translates to CASSKTGTGVVGYTF.

This clonotype has a handful of counts. The chain combines TRBV5-1 with TRBJ1-1, with a possible D match to TRBD1 (5 bases). Trimming left V 7 bases short and J 0 bases short, with 16 bases between. Looked up from germline, CDR1 is SGHRS and CDR2 is YFSETQ. The CDR3 extends over 15 amino acids. Written as DNA, the CDR3 is TGCGCCAGCGCAGCCTTTGAGACAGTGAACACTGAAGCTTTCTTT. Residues: CASAAFETVNTEAFF.

The chain joins TRBV9 to TRBJ2-7, with 8 bases fitting TRBD2. Germline CDR1 SGDLS, CDR2 YYNGEE. V lost 4 bases and J lost 0; bases outside the gene matches: 9. This CDR3 is built from 16 residues. CDR3: CASSPVSGTRSYEQYF. DNA for the CDR3: TGTGCCAGCAGCCCCGTTAGCGGGACCCGCTCCTACGAGCAGTACTTC.

This clonotype has at least ten counts. The V gene is TRBV5-1, the J gene TRBJ2-1; tentative D call: TRBD2 (6 bases). Germline V lookup: CDR1 SGHRS, CDR2 YFSETQ. The CDR3 is made up of 12 amino acids. V was trimmed by 1 base and J by 7 bases, leaving 6 bases between them. CDR3 region: CASSLSGNEQFF. The CDR3 DNA follows: TGCGCCAGCAGCTTGAGCGGGAATGAGCAGTTCTTC.

This clonotype was detected many times. J is TRBJ2-1 and V is TRBV7-9, with TRBD2 identical over 8 bases. Germline trimming cut 5 bases from V and 9 bases from J; bases unmatched to any gene: 9. The germline V gene has CDR1 SEHNR and CDR2 FQNEAQ (reference sequence). The CDR3 sequence is 14 residues long. CDR3 sequence (DNA): TGTGCCAGCAGCGTGGGACTAGTGGAGGGTGAGCAGTTCTTC. It yields the protein CASSVGLVEGEQFF. The whole variable domain, remainder taken from reference TRBV7-9 and TRBJ2-1, is DTGVSQNPRHKITKRGQNVTFRCDPISEHNRLYWYRQTLGQGPEFLTYFQNEAQLEKSRLLSDRFSAERPKGSFSTLEIQRTEQGDSAMYLCASSVGLVEGEQFFGPGTRLTVL.

This chain links TRBV4-3 with TRBJ2-7, with D possibly matching TRBD2 (6 bases). V lost 4 bases to trimming and J lost 6 bases, with 16 bases between them. This CDR3 spans 14 amino acids. Per germline, CDR1 LGHNA and CDR2 YSLEER. The CDR3 reads CASSRLGLRGEQYF. The CDR3 bases are TGCGCCAGCAGCCGGCTGGGACTGCGGGGCGAGCAGTACTTC.

The V and J genes are TRBV2 and TRBJ2-3; D is unclear. The CDR3 consists of 13 residues. Germline V gives CDR1 SNHLY, CDR2 FYNNEI. Trimming cost V 3 bases and J 4 bases, with 8 bases left between them. CDR3 in amino acids: CASSDLKADTQYF. The DNA for the CDR3 is TGTGCCAGCAGTGACCTTAAGGCAGATACGCAGTATTTT.

There are a few counts of this clonotype. The CDR3: CATRQGAYNEQFF. CDR3 DNA: TGTGCCACCCGACAGGGGGCTTACAATGAGCAGTTCTTC. The rearrangement uses TRBV6-1 and TRBJ2-1; 10 bases match TRBD1. Looked up from germline, CDR1 is MNHNS and CDR2 is SASEGT. This CDR3 comprises 13 residues. The J segment lost 4 bases and the V segment lost 10 bases, leaving 4 bases of the junction unmatched.